This T cell receptor beta chain was captured in a study of T cell responses to AZD1222 COVID-19 vaccine (dated by TCRdb to the early 2020s). With regard to the full study: TCR sequencing covered fewer than 250 trial participants: 200 to 220 given two doses of AZD1222 and 26 given two doses of MenACWY control vaccine. Enrollment into the trials was organized by age into subgroups of 18-55, 56-69 and 70-plus years, and those subgroups contained around 150, 28 and 57 TCR-sequenced participants, respectively. Beyond this particular receptor, the publication reports: No day 14 peak-response samples were available, so repertoires were characterized only after the peak T cell response. Vaccine-associated CD4 TCRs spanned the whole spike protein, with dominant responses in regions 160-218 and 743-854. Reportedly, almost half of the unique spike-specific TCRs recognized epitopes lying outside the regions that are mutated in the B.1.351 and B.1.1.7 variants. In the small 56-69-year group, the increase in depth fell short of significance, most likely because of low power. Participants were mostly white British, with more females than males. The authors suggested clonal diversity may have been underestimated. After two AZD1222 doses, spike-specific TCR breadth and depth were significantly higher than at day 0 and than in MenACWY recipients. Only a handful of AZD1222 recipients were SARS-CoV-2 seropositive at baseline, limiting conclusions about previously exposed vaccinees.

The CDR3 regions of human TCRbeta chains were analyzed by immunosequencing. The study's processing was this. TCRs in the repertoires were compared against a reference library of SARS-CoV-2-specific TCRs that had been generated with the MIRA antigen-specificity platform. Breadth was defined as the fraction of unique TCRs that were SARS-CoV-2-associated. Depth was defined as the fraction of total T cells that were SARS-CoV-2-associated. Each spike-specific TCR was assigned to its reactive spike region and to a CD4 or CD8 class using the MIRA data. Log10-transformed breadth and depth values were compared by one-way ANOVA with Sidak's multiple comparisons tests. TCRdb re-hosts the immuneACCESS table, in-frame sequences only. Its copies lack some clones; in the studies checked, an unresolved V gene accounts for under half of them, and the cause for the rest is not known. Clone size and the V and J calls come from that table; the DNA yielded D and trimming. Across this sample there are more than 70,000 clones, with 88% seen only once. Jointly, the top ten make up about 5.5% of the sample.

The germline V gene sets CDR1 to MNHEY and CDR2 to SVGAGI. The CDR3 spans 13 residues, from the cysteine through the phenylalanine. Only the CDR3 DNA is retained, 39 bases long and in frame from the first base. Explained via the paper, the time point label denotes: baseline before first vaccination. According to the study, the label for this sample's treatment or condition signals: meningococcal conjugate vaccine given as trial control. The vaccinee samples were drawn from two UK trials, COV001 and COV002, one of which was a single-blind randomized controlled phase 2/3 trial testing AZD1222 (ChAdOx1 nCoV-19) in healthy adults. Trial participant PBMC samples were collected at day 0 and day 28 after the second dose for TCRbeta chain sequencing. Turning to this clone: There is no known antigen for this receptor. At one of its ends the junction is not consistent with the germline gene, which may arise from a read error.

This TCR was sampled from an adult in good health. The specimen comprised peripheral blood, sampled on day 0 of MenACWY control vaccination. The chain joins TRBV6-5 to TRBJ2-7, with 12 bases matching TRBD2. The bases read TGTGCCGGCAGGACTAGCGGGACCTACGAGCAGTACTTC. It codes for CAGRTSGTYEQYF.